The clone carrying this T cell receptor gamma chain was seen at least ten times. The antigen is undetermined. The V gene's germline CDR1 is GITISATS and CDR2 ISYDGTV (reference sequence). The CDR3 contains 11 residues. V shed 0 bases, J shed 13 bases, and the junction held 6 bases outside the gene matches. This entry comes from a study of γδ T cells in repeated Plasmodium falciparum infection. Overall study context: Four controlled malaria infections with P. falciparum NF54 spanned about 600 days. Each infection was followed by sampling at 21 days, plus baseline and some pre-infection draws. Points from the study as a whole: Many TCRgamma sequences overlapped between individuals in stable Vgamma9/Vdelta2+ repertoires.

Sequencing covered both gamma and delta TCR chains per sample. TCRdb re-analyzed the multiplex PCR reads via CATT. The data contain approximately 26,000 gamma-chain clones, 3% of them singletons. Gammadelta T cells were flow-sorted from PBMC into Vgamma9/Vdelta2+ and Vdelta2-negative populations for bulk analysis. The clonotype originates from a pool of human donors (malaria-infected and uninfected, not separated). Sequencing input: gamma-delta T cells from blood. V is TRGV9 and J is TRGJ1 or TRGJ2. CDR3 region: CALWEVYVKLF. In DNA form, the CDR3 reads TGTGCCTTGTGGGAGGTGTATGTTAAACTCTTT.